Listed below are T cell receptor beta chains from one sample, sequenced in a study of T cell repertoires in cytomegalovirus infection. Antigens of these TCRs are unknown. Each CDR3 protein gets one entry after TCRdb re-called the reads with MiXCR. Of about 830,000 distinct CDR3 sequences listed, approximately 32% are singletons. Sequencing was performed on cultured CD8+ T cells from PBMCs, taken from culture after CMV antigen stimulation. All receptors derive from a human donor in good health (CMV status not recorded). Some clones in this sample may be carry-over from other donors' samples. CDR3s include the opening cysteine and the closing phenylalanine or tryptophan. The order of the fields is J gene, V gene, D gene, clone size, CDR3 protein, CDR3 DNA. The D gene is left open where the match is weak. Expanded clones are given a class, and other clones once, few, many or no size at all.

J: TRBJ2-1
V: TRBV27
D: TRBD1
size: many
CDR3: CASSFRQGVNEQFF
DNA: TGTGCCAGCAGTTTTAGGCAGGGGGTGAATGAGCAGTTCTTC

J: TRBJ1-2
V: TRBV7-9
D: NA
size: few
CDR3: CAVGSSAGYGYTF
DNA: TGTGCCGTGGGGAGCAGCGCTGGCTATGGCTACACCTTC

J: TRBJ1-2
V: TRBV10-3
D: NA
size: few
CDR3: CAIGQKDGYTF
DNA: TGTGCCATCGGGCAGAAGGATGGCTACACCTTC

J: TRBJ2-5
V: TRBV7-6
D: NA
size: NA
CDR3: CASSLLGMMETQYF
DNA: TGTGCCAGCAGCTTATTGGGAATGATGGAGACCCAGTACTTC

J: TRBJ2-1
V: TRBV24-1
D: NA
size: few
CDR3: CATSDSRGRTYNEQFF
DNA: TGTGCCACCAGTGATTCGAGGGGGAGGACTTACAATGAGCAGTTCTTC

J: TRBJ2-1
V: TRBV28
D: NA
size: NA
CDR3: CASSSSRQGSSYNEQFF
DNA: TGTGCCAGCAGCTCCTCCCGGCAGGGCTCGTCCTACAATGAGCAGTTCTTC

J: TRBJ1-1
V: TRBV10-3
D: NA
size: few
CDR3: CAISLEGSRTEAFF
DNA: TGTGCCATCAGTTTAGAGGGGAGTAGAACTGAAGCTTTCTTT

J: TRBJ2-3
V: TRBV7-6
D: TRBD2
size: NA
CDR3: CASSDLAGGLSDTQYF
DNA: TGTGCCAGCAGCGACCTAGCGGGGGGGCTTTCAGATACGCAGTATTTT

J: TRBJ2-7
V: TRBV19
D: TRBD2
size: once
CDR3: CASSSGGWGSYEQYF
DNA: TGTGCCAGTTCCAGCGGGGGTTGGGGATCCTACGAGCAGTACTTC

J: TRBJ2-6
V: TRBV4-1
D: NA
size: NA
CDR3: CASSQEAGFSSSGANVLTF
DNA: TGCGCCAGCAGCCAAGAGGCGGGGTTCTCCTCCTCTGGGGCCAACGTCCTGACTTTC

J: TRBJ2-5
V: TRBV7-8
D: TRBD2
size: many
CDR3: CASSLLGLAGGRQETQYF
DNA: TGTGCCAGCAGCTTATTGGGACTAGCGGGGGGGCGGCAAGAGACCCAGTACTTC

J: TRBJ2-3
V: TRBV7-9
D: NA
size: NA
CDR3: CASSSQERWTLGTQYF
DNA: TGTGCCAGCAGCTCCCAGGAACGCTGGACTTTGGGGACGCAGTATTTT

J: TRBJ2-1
V: TRBV7-2
D: TRBD2
size: NA
CDR3: CASSVGGDPYNEQFF
DNA: TGTGCCAGCAGCGTGGGGGGGGATCCCTACAATGAGCAGTTCTTC

J: TRBJ2-7
V: TRBV27
D: TRBD1
size: NA
CDR3: CASSSWTGQDEQYF
DNA: TGTGCCAGCAGTTCCTGGACAGGGCAGGACGAGCAGTACTTC

J: TRBJ1-5
V: TRBV7-8
D: NA
size: many
CDR3: CASSLGGASQPQHF
DNA: TGTGCCAGCAGCTTAGGGGGGGCTAGTCAGCCCCAGCATTTT